A selection of T cell receptor beta chains follows, all from one sample in a study of T-cell reconstitution after alpha-beta-depleted transplantation in children. MiXCR, applied by TCRdb to the PCR reads, yields one record per CDR3 protein. The table includes 90,000 to 100,000 distinct CDR3 sequences, 20% to 30% detected once. Sequenced here: PBMCs, sampled before TCRalphabeta/CD19-depleted stem cell transplant. Source of these receptors: a boy younger than 10 with acute lymphoblastic leukemia, due to receive a stem cell transplant. The CDR3 runs from the conserved cysteine through the conserved F or W. D genes are given only for firm matches. Clone size, where shown, is once, few, many, or a class for clones that have expanded.

V: TRBV5-1; D: -; size: few; J: TRBJ2-5; DNA: TGCGCCAGCAGCTTGGGGCTTGCAGCCCAAGAGACCCAGTACTTC; CDR3: CASSLGLAAQETQYF
V: TRBV5-1; D: -; size: few; J: TRBJ2-3; DNA: TGCGCCAGCAGCTTGGCGAGTCAGATATCTAGCACAGATACGCAGTATTTT; CDR3: CASSLASQISSTDTQYF
V: TRBV7-2; D: -; size: once; J: TRBJ1-5; DNA: TGTGCCAGCAGCTCAGTTGGTCAGCCCCAGCATTTT; CDR3: CASSSVGQPQHF
V: TRBV11-2; D: TRBD2; size: many; J: TRBJ2-3; DNA: TGTGCCAGCAGCTTAGGGGTGGGACTAGCGGTGTACACAGATACGCAGTATTTT; CDR3: CASSLGVGLAVYTDTQYF
V: TRBV12-3/TRBV12-4; D: -; size: many; J: TRBJ2-3; DNA: TGTGCCAGCAGTTTTGGCACAGATACGCAGTATTTT; CDR3: CASSFGTDTQYF
V: TRBV7-9; D: -; size: -; J: TRBJ1-6; DNA: TGTGCCAGCAGCTTATCCGAAGGACCCCTCCACTTT; CDR3: CASSLSEGPLHF
V: TRBV29-1; D: TRBD1; size: -; J: TRBJ1-2; DNA: TGCAGCGTTACTTTAGGACAGGGAGGCTATGGCTACACCTTC; CDR3: CSVTLGQGGYGYTF
V: TRBV29-1; D: -; size: -; J: TRBJ2-7; DNA: TGCAGCGTTTCCCTAAGCTCCTACGAGCAGTACTTC; CDR3: CSVSLSSYEQYF
V: TRBV19; D: -; size: -; J: TRBJ2-5; DNA: TGTGCCAGTAGTCAAGGAGCGCGGGAGACCCAGTACTTC; CDR3: CASSQGARETQYF
V: TRBV5-1; D: -; size: -; J: TRBJ2-1; DNA: TGCGCCAGCAGCTTGACCCAGGGGGGCTATGAGCAGTTCTTC; CDR3: CASSLTQGGYEQFF
V: TRBV12-3/TRBV12-4; D: -; size: few; J: TRBJ2-4; DNA: TGTGCCAGCAGTCCGATGGGGACAGCCAAAAACATTCAGTACTTC; CDR3: CASSPMGTAKNIQYF
V: TRBV4-3; D: TRBD1; size: many; J: TRBJ1-1; DNA: TGCGCCAGCAGCCAAGACAGGGGGCAGGCTTTCTTT; CDR3: CASSQDRGQAFF